This T cell receptor beta chain stems from a study of blood T cell repertoires in COVID-19. Study information: Both acute and convalescent COVID-19 samples were obtained from the United States, Italy and Spain.

Trimming left V 7 bases short and J 5 bases short, with 31 bases between. The CDR3 is 18 residues long. Germline CDR1 SGHRS, CDR2 YFSETQ. Original methodology: Cell counts per sample came from amplifying reference gene primers. Clones were read by immunoSEQ multiplex PCR, and TCRdb kept only the in-frame ones, dropping some. Clonal size and the V and J genes are those of that table, whereas D and trimming came from the DNA. The data contain about 30,000 clones, about 84% of them singletons. Seattle patient enrollment occurred during active infection, with longitudinal follow-up thereafter. Sequencing was done on a sample of peripheral blood. The receptor was derived from a man aged 65-85 years with COVID-19, enrolled during active disease. The V gene is TRBV5-1, the J gene TRBJ2-7, with D perhaps TRBD1 (6 bases). The CDR3 region is CASPSPTLLWGRWHEQYF. In DNA form, the CDR3 reads TGCGCCAGCCCATCCCCAACTCTCCTATGGGGGCGGTGGCACGAGCAGTACTTC.